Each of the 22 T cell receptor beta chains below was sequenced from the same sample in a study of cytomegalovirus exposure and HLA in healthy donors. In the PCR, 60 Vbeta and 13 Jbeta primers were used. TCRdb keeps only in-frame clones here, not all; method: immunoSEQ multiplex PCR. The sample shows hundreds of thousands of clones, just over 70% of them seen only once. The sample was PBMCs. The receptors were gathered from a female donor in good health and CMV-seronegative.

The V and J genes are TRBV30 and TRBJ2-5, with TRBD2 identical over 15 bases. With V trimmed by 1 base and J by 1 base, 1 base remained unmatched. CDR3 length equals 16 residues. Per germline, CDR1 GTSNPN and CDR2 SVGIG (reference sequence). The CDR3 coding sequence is TGTGCCTGGAGTGAGGGACTAGCGGGAGGCCAAGAGACCCAGTACTTC. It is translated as CAWSEGLAGGQETQYF. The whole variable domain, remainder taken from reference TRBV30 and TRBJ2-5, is SQTIHQWPATLVQPVGSPLSLECTVEGTSNPNLYWYRQAAGRGLQLLFYSVGIGQISSEVPQNLSASRPQDRQFILSSKKLLLSDSGFYLCAWSEGLAGGQETQYFGPGTRLLVL.

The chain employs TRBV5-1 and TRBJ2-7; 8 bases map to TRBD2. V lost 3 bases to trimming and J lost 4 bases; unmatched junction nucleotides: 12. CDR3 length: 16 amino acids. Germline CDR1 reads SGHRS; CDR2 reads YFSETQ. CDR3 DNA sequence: TGCGCCAGCAGCTCCTTAAGCGGGAGAGGGGCTTACGAGCAGTACTTC. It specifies CASSSLSGRGAYEQYF.

CDR3 bases: TGCGCCAGCAGTGAGGACAGCCGAGCTAACTATGGCTACACCTTC. It encodes CASSEDSRANYGYTF. This rearrangement joins TRBV10-1 to TRBJ1-2; possible D gene TRBD1, 5 bases. Trimming shortened V by 2 bases and J by 0 bases, and 10 bases separated the two germline ends. The CDR3 runs to 15 residues. Per the germline V gene, CDR1 is WNHNN and CDR2 is SYGVQD (reference sequence).

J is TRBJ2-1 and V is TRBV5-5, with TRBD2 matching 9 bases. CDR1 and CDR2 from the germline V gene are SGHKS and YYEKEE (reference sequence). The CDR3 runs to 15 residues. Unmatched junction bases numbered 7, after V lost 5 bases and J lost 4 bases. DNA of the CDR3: TGTGCCAGCAGACCCAAGCGGGAGGCTTACAATGAGCAGTTCTTC. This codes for CASRPKREAYNEQFF.

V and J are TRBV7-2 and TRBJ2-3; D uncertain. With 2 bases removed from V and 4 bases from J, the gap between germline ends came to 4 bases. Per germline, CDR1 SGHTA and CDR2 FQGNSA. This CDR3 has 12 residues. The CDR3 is CASSLSADTQYF. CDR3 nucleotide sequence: TGTGCCAGCAGCTTATCCGCAGATACGCAGTATTTT.

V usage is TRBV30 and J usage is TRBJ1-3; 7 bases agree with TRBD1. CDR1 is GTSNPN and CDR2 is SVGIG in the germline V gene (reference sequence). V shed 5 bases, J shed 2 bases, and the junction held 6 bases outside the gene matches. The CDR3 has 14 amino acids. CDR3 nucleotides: TGTGCCTGGGAACCCGGGACAGCTGGAAACACCATATATTTT. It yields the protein CAWEPGTAGNTIYF.

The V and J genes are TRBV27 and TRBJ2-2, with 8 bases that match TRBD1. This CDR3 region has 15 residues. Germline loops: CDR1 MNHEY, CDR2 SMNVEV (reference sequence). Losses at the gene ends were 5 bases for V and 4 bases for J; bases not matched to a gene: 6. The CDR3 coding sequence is TGTGCCAGCAGTACCAGGGGGCCCCGCACCGGGGAGCTGTTTTTT. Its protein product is CASSTRGPRTGELFF.

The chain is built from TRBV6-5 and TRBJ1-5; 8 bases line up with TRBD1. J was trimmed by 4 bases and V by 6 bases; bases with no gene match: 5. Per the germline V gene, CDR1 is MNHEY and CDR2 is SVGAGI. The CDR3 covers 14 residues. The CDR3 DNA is TGTGCCAGCAGAAGTACAGGGGGGAATCAGCCCCAGCATTTT. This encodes CASRSTGGNQPQHF.

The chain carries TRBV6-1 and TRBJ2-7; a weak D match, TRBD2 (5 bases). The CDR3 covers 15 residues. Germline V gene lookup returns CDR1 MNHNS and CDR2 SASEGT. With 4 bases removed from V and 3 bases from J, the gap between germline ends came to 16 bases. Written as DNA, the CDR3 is TGTGCCAGCAGTGGAGGGCTAGCAGGACGCTACGAGCAGTACTTC. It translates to CASSGGLAGRYEQYF.

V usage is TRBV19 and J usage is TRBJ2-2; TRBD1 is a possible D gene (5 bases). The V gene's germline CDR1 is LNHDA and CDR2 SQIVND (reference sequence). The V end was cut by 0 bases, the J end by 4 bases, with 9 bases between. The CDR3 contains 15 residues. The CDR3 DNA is TGTGCCAGTAGTATAGAAAGGGGTCTCACCGGGGAGCTGTTTTTT. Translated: CASSIERGLTGELFF. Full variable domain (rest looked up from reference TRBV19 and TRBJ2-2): DGGITQSPKYLFRKEGQNVTLSCEQNLNHDAMYWYRQDPGQGLRLIYYSQIVNDFQKGDIAEGYSVSREKKESFPLTVTSAQKNPTAFYLCASSIERGLTGELFFGEGSRLTVL.

In nucleotides, the CDR3 is TGCGCCAGCAGCTCCACGGAAGGACTAGGGATCGAGCAGTACTTC. This codes for CASSSTEGLGIEQYF. The chain has TRBV5-1 and TRBJ2-7, with 7 positions matching TRBD2. Germline V gives CDR1 SGHRS, CDR2 YFSETQ. This CDR3 has 15 amino acids. V was pared by 3 bases and J by 6 bases, with 12 bases of the junction left unmatched.

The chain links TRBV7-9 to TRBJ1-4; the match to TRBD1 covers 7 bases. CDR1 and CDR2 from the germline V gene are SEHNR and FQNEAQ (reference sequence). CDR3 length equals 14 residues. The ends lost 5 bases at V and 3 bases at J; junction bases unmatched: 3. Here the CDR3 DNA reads TGTGCCAGCAGCCACGGGACAGCTAATGAAAAACTGTTTTTT. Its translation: CASSHGTANEKLFF.

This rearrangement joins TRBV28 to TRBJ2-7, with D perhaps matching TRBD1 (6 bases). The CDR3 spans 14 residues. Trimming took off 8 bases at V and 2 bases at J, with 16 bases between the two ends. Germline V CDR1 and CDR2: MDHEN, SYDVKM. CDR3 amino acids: CASPRDNGTYEQYF. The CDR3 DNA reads TGTGCCAGCCCTAGGGACAACGGTACCTACGAGCAGTACTTC. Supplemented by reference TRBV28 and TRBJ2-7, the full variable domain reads DVKVTQSSRYLVKRTGEKVFLECVQDMDHENMFWYRQDPGLGLRLIYFSYDVKMKEKGDIPEGYSVSREKKERFSLILESASTNQTSMYLCASPRDNGTYEQYFGPGTRLTVT.

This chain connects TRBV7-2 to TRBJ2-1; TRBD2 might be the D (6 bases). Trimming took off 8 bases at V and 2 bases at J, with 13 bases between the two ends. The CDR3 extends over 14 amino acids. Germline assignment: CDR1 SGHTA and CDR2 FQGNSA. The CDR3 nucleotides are TGTGCCAGCGGACGAAGCGGGCCCTACAATGAGCAGTTCTTC. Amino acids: CASGRSGPYNEQFF.

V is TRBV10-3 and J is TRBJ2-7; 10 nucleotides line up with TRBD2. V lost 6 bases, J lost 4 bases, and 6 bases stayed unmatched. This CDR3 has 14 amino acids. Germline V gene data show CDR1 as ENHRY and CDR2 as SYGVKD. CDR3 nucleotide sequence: TGTGCCATCAGGAAGGGGACTAGCGAGTACGAGCAGTACTTC. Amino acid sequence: CAIRKGTSEYEQYF.

The CDR3 bases are TGTGCCAGTAGTAAGGACAGGGTCTCTCTCATCTTAAGCGGTGAAAAACTGTTTTTT. Protein sequence: CASSKDRVSLILSGEKLFF. The chain couples TRBV19 to TRBJ1-4, with 8 bases matching TRBD1. Germline V gives CDR1 LNHDA, CDR2 SQIVND (reference sequence). J lost 7 bases, V lost 4 bases, and 20 bases had no gene match. The CDR3 length is 19 residues.

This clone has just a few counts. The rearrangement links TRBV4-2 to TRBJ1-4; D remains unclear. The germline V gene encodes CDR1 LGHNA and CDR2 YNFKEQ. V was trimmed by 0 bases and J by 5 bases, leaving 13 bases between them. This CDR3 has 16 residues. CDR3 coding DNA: TGTGCCAGCAGCCAAGATCCGGGGTACCTAAATGAAAAACTGTTTTTT. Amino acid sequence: CASSQDPGYLNEKLFF.

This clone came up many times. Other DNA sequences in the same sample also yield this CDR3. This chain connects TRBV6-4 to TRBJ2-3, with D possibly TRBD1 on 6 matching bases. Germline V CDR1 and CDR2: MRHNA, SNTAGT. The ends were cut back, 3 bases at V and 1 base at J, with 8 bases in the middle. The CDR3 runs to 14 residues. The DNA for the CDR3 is TGTGCCAGCAGTGAGGCAGGGGGCACAGATACGCAGTATTTT. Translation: CASSEAGGTDTQYF.

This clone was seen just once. The CDR3, as DNA: TGCGCCAGCAGCTCGTGGACTAGCGGGAGGGCGGAGACAGATACGCAGTATTTT. Translating it yields CASSSWTSGRAETDTQYF. The V call is TRBV5-1, the J call TRBJ2-3, with 15 positions matching TRBD2. The CDR3 has 18 amino acids. Trimming cost V 3 bases and J 3 bases; bases outside gene matches: 8. Germline CDR1 and CDR2: SGHRS and YFSETQ.

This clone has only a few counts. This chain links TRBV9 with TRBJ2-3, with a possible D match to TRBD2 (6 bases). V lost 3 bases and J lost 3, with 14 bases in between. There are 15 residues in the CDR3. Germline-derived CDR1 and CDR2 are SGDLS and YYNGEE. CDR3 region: CASSGGGTWTDTQYF. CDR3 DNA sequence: TGTGCCAGCAGCGGTGGCGGGACTTGGACAGATACGCAGTATTTT.

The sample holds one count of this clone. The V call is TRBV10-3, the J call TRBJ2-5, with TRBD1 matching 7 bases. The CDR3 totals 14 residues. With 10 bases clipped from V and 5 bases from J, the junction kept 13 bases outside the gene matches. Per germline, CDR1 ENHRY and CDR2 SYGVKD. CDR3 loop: CATQPTGARETQYF. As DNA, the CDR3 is TGTGCCACCCAGCCCACAGGGGCCAGGGAGACCCAGTACTTC.

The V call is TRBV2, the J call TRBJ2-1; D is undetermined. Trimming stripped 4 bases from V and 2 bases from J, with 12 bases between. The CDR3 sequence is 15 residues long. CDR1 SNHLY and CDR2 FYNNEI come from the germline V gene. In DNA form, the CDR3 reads TGTGCCAGCAGTGGGTTTGGTAGTACCTACAATGAGCAGTTCTTC. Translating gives CASSGFGSTYNEQFF.